This passage covers 10 T cell receptor beta chains from one sample sequenced in a study of CD4 T cells in relation to SARS-CoV-2 and coronaviruses. The unexposed donors gave CD4+ T cells in about 2011-2018, prior to COVID-19. Sequenced by immunoSEQ multiplex PCR; TCRdb stores in-frame clones only, minus some. The sample has roughly 71,000 clones, more than 75% seen once. The sample consisted of memory CD4+ T cells from PBMCs. Receptors were obtained from a human donor in good health.

This rearrangement joins TRBV2 to TRBJ2-5; D not certain. This CDR3 is built from 10 residues. Trimming removed 6 bases at V and 2 bases at J, with 1 base between. Germline loops: CDR1 SNHLY, CDR2 FYNNEI. The CDR3 loop is CASRQETQYF. The CDR3 nucleotides are TGTGCCAGCAGGCAAGAGACCCAGTACTTC.

This chain connects TRBV25-1 to TRBJ1-5, with TRBD1 matching 7 bases. Germline CDR1 is MGHDK and CDR2 is SYGVNS. The CDR3 loop spans 15 amino acids. After removal of 3 bases from V and 7 bases from J, the junction contained 9 bases not matched to a gene. This CDR3 reads CASSEAGTEGQPQHF. The CDR3 coding sequence is TGTGCCAGCAGTGAGGCCGGGACAGAGGGACAGCCCCAGCATTTT.

The J gene is TRBJ2-5, the V gene TRBV6-6, with D possibly TRBD1 on 7 matching bases. V was shortened by 0 bases and J by 2 bases, with 13 bases between the two germline ends. This CDR3 has 16 residues. CDR1 is MNHNY, CDR2 SVGAGI, per germline (reference sequence). This chain's CDR3 is CASSYSGGQPQETQYF. The CDR3 bases are TGTGCCAGCAGTTACTCGGGGGGACAGCCTCAAGAGACCCAGTACTTC.

This chain joins TRBV18 and TRBJ1-2, with 8 bases fitting TRBD1. Germline CDR1 is KGHSH and CDR2 is LQKENI. After removal of 0 bases from V and 4 bases from J, the junction contained 4 bases not matched to a gene. The CDR3 spans 15 residues. The chain's CDR3 is CASSPPGQALYGYTF. DNA for the CDR3: TGTGCCAGCTCACCACCGGGACAGGCCCTCTATGGCTACACCTTC.

The chain joins TRBV7-2 to TRBJ1-2; D uncertain. The V end was cut by 5 bases, the J end by 8 bases, with 15 bases between. Germline V CDR1 and CDR2: SGHTA, FQGNSA. The CDR3 loop spans 13 amino acids. This chain's CDR3 is CASSPGTSWGYTF. Written as DNA, the CDR3 is TGTGCCAGCAGCCCAGGAACCTCCTGGGGCTACACCTTC.

The chain carries TRBV6-5 and TRBJ2-1; 14 bases agree with TRBD2. The germline V gene has CDR1 MNHEY and CDR2 SVGAGI. The CDR3 extends over 15 amino acids. Trimming cost V 7 bases and J 7 bases; bases outside gene matches: 6. The CDR3 nucleotides read TGTGCCAGCATGCCGACTAGCGGGAGGGTAAATGAGCAGTTCTTC. This encodes CASMPTSGRVNEQFF.

This chain connects TRBV15 to TRBJ1-3; TRBD1 is a possible D gene (5 bases). V was pared by 0 bases and J by 4 bases, with 13 bases between. CDR1 LNHNV and CDR2 YYDKDF come from the germline V gene (reference sequence). This CDR3 region has 16 residues. In DNA, the CDR3 is TGTGCCACCAGCAGAGATCCGCCAGGGCCAGGAAACACCATATATTTT. Its translation: CATSRDPPGPGNTIYF.

Written as DNA, the CDR3 is TGTGCCTGGAGATGGGCCGCAAATTCACCCCTCCACTTT. It specifies CAWRWAANSPLHF. The genes are TRBV30 and TRBJ1-6; D call uncertain. The V gene's germline CDR1 is GTSNPN and CDR2 SVGIG (reference sequence). This CDR3 has 13 residues. V shed 3 bases and J shed 7 bases, with 10 bases lying between them.

This sequence joins TRBV7-6 and TRBJ2-7; D may match TRBD1 or TRBD2 (5 bases each). This CDR3 is 14 amino acids long. V shed 4 bases and J shed 0 bases, with 10 bases lying between them. CDR1 is SGHVS and CDR2 is FNYEAQ in the germline V gene. This CDR3 is CASSSGRNSYEQYF. The CDR3 DNA reads TGTGCCAGCAGCTCGGGACGGAACTCCTACGAGCAGTACTTC.

The rearrangement uses TRBV7-2 and TRBJ1-4, with D perhaps matching TRBD1 (6 bases). Trimming removed 1 base from V and 6 bases from J, with 9 bases in between. The germline gives CDR1 SGHTA, CDR2 FQGNSA. The CDR3 has 14 residues. CDR3 bases: TGTGCCAGCAGCTTAGTTGGGGGCGATGAAAAACTGTTTTTT. The encoded protein is CASSLVGGDEKLFF.